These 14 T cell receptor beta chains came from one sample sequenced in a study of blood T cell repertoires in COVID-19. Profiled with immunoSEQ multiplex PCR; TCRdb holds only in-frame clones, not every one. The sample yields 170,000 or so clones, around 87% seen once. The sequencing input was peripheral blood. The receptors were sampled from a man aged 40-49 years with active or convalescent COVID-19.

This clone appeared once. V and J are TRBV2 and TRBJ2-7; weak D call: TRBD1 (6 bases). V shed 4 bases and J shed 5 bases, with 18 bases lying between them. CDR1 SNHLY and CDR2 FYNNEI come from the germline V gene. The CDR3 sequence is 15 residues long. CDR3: CASSATFWTVNEQYF. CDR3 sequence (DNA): TGTGCCAGCAGTGCGACGTTTTGGACAGTAAACGAGCAGTACTTC.

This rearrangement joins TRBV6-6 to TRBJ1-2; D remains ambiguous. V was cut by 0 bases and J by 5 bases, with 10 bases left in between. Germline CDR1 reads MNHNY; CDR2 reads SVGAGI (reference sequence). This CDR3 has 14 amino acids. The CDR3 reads CASSYSTADYGYTF. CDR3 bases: TGTGCCAGCAGTTACTCCACAGCAGATTATGGCTACACCTTC.

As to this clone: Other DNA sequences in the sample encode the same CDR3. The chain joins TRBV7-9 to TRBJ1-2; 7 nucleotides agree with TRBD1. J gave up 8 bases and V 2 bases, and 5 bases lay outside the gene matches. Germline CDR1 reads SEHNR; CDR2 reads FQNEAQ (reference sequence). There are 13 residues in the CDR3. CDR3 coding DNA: TGTGCCAGCAGCTTAATGACAGGGCTCGGCTACACCTTC. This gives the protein CASSLMTGLGYTF.

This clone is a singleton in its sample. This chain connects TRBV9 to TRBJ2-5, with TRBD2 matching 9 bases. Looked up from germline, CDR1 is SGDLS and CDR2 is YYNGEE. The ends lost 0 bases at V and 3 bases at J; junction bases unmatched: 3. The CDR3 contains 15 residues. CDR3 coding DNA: TGTGCCAGCAGCGTAGGCAGCGGGGGGAAAGAGACCCAGTACTTC. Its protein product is CASSVGSGGKETQYF.

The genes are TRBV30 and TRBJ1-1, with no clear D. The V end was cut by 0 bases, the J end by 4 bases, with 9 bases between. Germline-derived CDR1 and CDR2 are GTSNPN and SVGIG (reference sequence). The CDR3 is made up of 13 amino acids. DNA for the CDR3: TGTGCCTGGAGTGTACGGGGAATCACTGAAGCTTTCTTT. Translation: CAWSVRGITEAFF.

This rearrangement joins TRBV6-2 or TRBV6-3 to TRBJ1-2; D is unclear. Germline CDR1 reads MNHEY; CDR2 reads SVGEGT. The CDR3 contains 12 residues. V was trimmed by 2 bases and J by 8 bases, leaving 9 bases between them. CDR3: CASSYTAQGYTF. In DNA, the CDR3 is TGTGCCAGCAGTTACACAGCCCAGGGCTACACCTTC.

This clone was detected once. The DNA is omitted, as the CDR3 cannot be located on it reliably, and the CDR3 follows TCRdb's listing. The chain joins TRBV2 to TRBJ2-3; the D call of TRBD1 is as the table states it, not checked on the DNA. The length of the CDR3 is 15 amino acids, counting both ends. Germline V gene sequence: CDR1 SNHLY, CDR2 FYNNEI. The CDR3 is CASILGRQSPDTQYF.

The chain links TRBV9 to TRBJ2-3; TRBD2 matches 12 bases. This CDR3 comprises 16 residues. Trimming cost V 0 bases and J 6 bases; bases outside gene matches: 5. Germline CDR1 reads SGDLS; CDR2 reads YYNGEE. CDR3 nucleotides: TGTGCCAGCAGCGTAGGGCTAGCGGGGGGGGAGGATACGCAGTATTTT. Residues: CASSVGLAGGEDTQYF.

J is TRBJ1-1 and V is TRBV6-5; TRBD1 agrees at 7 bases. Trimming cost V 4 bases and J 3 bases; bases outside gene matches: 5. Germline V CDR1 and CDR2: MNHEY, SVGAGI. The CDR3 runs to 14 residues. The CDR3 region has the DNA TGTGCCAGCAGTTTGACAGGGACGGACACTGAAGCTTTCTTT. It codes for CASSLTGTDTEAFF.

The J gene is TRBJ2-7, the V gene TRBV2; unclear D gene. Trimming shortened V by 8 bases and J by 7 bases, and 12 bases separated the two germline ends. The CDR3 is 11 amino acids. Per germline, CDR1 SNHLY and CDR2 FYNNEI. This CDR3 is CASVVAVEQYF. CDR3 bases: TGTGCCAGCGTGGTGGCAGTAGAGCAGTACTTC.

The CDR3 spells CATSDYSYSTDTQYF. The CDR3 DNA follows: TGTGCCACCAGTGATTACAGCTATAGCACAGATACGCAGTATTTT. The rearrangement joins TRBV24-1 to TRBJ2-3; D gene unclear. V was clipped by 2 bases and J by 0 bases, with 8 bases between them. The CDR3 is made up of 15 amino acids. Germline V gives CDR1 KGHDR, CDR2 SFDVKD.

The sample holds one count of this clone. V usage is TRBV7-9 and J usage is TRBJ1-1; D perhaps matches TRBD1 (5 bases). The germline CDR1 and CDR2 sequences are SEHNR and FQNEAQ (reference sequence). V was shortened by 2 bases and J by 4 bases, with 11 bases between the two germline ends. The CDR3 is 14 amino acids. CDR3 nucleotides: TGTGCCAGCAGCTTAACGGCGGGGGGCACTGAAGCTTTCTTT. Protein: CASSLTAGGTEAFF.

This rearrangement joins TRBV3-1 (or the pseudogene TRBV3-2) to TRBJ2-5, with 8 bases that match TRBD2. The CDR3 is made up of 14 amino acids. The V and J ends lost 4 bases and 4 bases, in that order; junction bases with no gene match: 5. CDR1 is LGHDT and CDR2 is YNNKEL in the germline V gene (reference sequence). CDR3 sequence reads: CASSRPGGPETQYF. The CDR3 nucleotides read TGTGCCAGCAGCCGTCCGGGGGGGCCAGAGACCCAGTACTTC.

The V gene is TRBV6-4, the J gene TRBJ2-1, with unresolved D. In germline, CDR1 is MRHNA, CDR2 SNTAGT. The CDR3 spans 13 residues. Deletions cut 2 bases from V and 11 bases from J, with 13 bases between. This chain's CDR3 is CASSDPRINKQFF. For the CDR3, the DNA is TGTGCCAGCAGTGACCCCCGTATTAATAAGCAGTTCTTC.